Reported below is one T cell receptor beta chain. The target antigen is unknown. Trimming removed 9 bases at V and 0 bases at J, with 12 bases between. The CDR3 length is 13 residues. Germline loops: CDR1 SGHNT, CDR2 YYREEE (reference sequence). Both 60 Vbeta primers and 13 Jbeta primers went into the PCR. The table came from immunoSEQ multiplex PCR; TCRdb's copy has only in-frame clones and leaves some out. The data show 150,000 to 200,000 clones, around three quarters seen once. This specimen comes from a study of cytomegalovirus exposure and HLA in healthy donors. The overall study: Among the 300 to 500 donors who were genotyped, approximately 83% fell in the genetic ancestry cluster that is associated with self-reported Caucasian donors.

Study findings and constraints: A later analysis showed TCR association rates differing by HLA locus, peaking at DRB1 and lowest at HLA-C. Specific recognition of CMV antigens was confirmed in vitro for three chains (all CMV-associated).

The source of this sequence is a man between 40 and 49 years old in good health and CMV-seronegative. V and J are TRBV5-4 and TRBJ1-2, with D possibly matching TRBD1 (6 bases). Material: PBMCs. This chain's CDR3 is CATRQAPNYGYTF. The CDR3 DNA reads TGTGCCACACGACAGGCCCCTAACTATGGCTACACCTTC.